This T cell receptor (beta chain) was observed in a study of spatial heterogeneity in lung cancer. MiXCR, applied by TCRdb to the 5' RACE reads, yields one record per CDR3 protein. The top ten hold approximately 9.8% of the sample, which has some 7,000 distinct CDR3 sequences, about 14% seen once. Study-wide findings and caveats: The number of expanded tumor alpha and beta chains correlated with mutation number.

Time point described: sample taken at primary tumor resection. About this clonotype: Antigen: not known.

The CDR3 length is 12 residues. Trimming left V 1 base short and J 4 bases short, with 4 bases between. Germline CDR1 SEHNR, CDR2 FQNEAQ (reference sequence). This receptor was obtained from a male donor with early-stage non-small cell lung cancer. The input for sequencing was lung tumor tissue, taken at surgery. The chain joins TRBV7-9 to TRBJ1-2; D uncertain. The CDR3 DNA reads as TGTGCCAGCAGCTTAGAGCCCTATGGCTACACCTTC. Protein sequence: CASSLEPYGYTF. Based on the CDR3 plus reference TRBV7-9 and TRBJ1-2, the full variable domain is DTGVSQNPRHKITKRGQNVTFRCDPISEHNRLYWYRQTLGQGPEFLTYFQNEAQLEKSRLLSDRFSAERPKGSFSTLEIQRTEQGDSAMYLCASSLEPYGYTFGSGTRLTVV.